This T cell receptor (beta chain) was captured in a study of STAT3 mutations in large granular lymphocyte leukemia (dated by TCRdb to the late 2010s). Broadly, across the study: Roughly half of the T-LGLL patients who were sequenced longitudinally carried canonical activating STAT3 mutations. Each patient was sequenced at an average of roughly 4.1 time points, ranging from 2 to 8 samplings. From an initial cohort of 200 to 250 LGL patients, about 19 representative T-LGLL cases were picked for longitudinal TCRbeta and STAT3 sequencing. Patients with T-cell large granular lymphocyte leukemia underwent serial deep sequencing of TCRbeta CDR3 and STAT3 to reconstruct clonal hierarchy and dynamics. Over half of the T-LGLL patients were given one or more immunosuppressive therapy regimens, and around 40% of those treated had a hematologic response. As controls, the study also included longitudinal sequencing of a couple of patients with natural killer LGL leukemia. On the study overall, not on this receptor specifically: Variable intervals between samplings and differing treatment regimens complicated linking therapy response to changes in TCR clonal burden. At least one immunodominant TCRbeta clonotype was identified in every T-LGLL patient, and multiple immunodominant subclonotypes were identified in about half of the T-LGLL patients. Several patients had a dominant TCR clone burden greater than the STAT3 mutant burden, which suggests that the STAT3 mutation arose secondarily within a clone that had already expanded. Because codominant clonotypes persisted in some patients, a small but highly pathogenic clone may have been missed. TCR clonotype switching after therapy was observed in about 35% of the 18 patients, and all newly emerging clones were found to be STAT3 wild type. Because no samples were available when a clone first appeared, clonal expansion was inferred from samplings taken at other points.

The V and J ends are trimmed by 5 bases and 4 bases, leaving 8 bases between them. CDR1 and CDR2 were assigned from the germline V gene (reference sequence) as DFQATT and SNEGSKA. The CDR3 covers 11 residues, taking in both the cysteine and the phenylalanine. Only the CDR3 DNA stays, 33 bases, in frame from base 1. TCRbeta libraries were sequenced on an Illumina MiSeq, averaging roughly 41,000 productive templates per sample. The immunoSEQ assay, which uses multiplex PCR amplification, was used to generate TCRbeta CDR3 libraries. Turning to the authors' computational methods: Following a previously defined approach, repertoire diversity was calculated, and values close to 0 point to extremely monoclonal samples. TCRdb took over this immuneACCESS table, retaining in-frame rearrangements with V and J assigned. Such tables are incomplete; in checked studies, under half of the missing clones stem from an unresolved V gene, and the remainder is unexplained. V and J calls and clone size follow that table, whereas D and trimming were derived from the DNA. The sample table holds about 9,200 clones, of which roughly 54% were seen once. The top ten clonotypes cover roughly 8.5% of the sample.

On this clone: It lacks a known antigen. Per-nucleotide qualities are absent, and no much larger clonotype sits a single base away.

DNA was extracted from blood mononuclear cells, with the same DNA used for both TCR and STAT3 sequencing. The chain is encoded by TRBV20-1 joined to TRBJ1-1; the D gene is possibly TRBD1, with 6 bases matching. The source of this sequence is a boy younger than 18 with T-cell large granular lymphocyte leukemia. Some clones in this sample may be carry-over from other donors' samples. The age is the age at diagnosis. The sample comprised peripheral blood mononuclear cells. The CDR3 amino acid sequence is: CSALQGTEAFF. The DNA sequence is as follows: TGCAGTGCTCTACAGGGCACTGAAGCTTTCTTT.